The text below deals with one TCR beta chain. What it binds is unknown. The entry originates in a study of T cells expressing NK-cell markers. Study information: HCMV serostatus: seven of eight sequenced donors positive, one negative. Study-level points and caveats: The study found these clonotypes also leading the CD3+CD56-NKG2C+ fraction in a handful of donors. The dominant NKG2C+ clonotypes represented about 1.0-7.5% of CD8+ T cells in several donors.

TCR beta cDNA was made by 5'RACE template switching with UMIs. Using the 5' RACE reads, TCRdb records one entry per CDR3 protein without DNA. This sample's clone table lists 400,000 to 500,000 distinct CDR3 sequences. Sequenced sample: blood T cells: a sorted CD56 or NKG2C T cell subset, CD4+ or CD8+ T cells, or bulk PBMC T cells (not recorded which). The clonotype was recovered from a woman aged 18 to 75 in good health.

CDR3 residues: CSLRTGVETQYF. The chain carries TRBV29-1 and TRBJ2-5; the TCRdb call, TRBD1, lacks DNA for checking. Germline-derived CDR1 and CDR2 are SQVTM and ANQGSEA. The CDR3 consists of 12 residues.